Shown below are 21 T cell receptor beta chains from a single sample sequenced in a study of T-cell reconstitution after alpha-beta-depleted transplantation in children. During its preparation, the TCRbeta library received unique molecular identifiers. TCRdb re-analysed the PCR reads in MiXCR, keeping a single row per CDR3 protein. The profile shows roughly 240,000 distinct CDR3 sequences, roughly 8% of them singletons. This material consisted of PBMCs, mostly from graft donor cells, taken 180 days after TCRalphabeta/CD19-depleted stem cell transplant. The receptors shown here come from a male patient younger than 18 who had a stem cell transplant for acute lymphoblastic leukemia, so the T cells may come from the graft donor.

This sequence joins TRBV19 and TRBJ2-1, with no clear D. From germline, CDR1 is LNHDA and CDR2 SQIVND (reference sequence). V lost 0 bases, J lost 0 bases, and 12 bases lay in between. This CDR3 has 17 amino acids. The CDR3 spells CASSIERTWSSYNEQFF. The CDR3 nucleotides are TGTGCCAGTAGTATAGAGCGTACGTGGAGCTCCTACAATGAGCAGTTCTTC.

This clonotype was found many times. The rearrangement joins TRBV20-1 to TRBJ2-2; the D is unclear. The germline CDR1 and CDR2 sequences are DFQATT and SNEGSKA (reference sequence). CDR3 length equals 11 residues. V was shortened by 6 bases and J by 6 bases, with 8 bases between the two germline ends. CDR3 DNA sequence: TGCAGTGCAAGGACGTCCGGGGAGCTGTTTTTT. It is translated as CSARTSGELFF.

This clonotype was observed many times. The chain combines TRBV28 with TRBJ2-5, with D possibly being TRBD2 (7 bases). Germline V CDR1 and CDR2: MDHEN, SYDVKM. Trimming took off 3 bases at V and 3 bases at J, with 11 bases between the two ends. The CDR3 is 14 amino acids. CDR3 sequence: CASSFGGGEETQYF. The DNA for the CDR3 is TGTGCCAGCAGTTTTGGGGGGGGCGAAGAGACCCAGTACTTC. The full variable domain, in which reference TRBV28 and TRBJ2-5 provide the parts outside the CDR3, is DVKVTQSSRYLVKRTGEKVFLECVQDMDHENMFWYRQDPGLGLRLIYFSYDVKMKEKGDIPEGYSVSREKKERFSLILESASTNQTSMYLCASSFGGGEETQYFGPGTRLLVL.

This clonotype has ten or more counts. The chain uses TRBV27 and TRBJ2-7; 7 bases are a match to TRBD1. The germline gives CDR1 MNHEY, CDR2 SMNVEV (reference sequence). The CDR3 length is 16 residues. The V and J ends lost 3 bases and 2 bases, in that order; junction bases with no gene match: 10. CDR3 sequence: CASSLGGYGTAYEQYF. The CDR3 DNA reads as TGTGCCAGCAGTTTGGGCGGATATGGGACAGCCTACGAGCAGTACTTC.

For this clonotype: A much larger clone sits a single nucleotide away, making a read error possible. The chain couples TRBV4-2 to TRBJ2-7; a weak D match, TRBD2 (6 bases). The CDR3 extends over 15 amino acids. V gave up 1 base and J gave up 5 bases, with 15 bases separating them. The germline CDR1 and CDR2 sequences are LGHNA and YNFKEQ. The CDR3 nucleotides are TGTGCCAGCAGCCAAGTCTCTAGCGCGAGCCACGAGCAGTACTTC. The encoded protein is CASSQVSSASHEQYF.

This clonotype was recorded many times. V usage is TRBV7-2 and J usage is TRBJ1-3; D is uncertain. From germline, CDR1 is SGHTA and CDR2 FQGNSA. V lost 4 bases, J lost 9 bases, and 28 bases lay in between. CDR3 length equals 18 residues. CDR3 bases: TGTGCCAGCAGCTCTCTGGGTCGTACTGGCCAAAGCTGGGGCACCATATATTTT. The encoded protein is CASSSLGRTGQSWGTIYF.

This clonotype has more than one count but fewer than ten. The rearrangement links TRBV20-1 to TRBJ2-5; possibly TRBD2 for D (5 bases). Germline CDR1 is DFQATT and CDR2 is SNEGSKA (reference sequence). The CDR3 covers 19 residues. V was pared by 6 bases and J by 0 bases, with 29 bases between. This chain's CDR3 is CSAPPAGSRADRDQETQYF. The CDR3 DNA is TGCAGTGCGCCCCCCGCAGGATCGAGGGCGGATAGAGACCAAGAGACCCAGTACTTC.

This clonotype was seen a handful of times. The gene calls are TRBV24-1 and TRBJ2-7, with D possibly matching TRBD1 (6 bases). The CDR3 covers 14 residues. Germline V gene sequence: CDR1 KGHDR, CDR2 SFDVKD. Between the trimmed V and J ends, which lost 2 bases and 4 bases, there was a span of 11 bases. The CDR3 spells CATSDSGAGYEQYF. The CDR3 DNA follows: TGTGCCACCAGTGATTCAGGGGCCGGGTACGAGCAGTACTTC.

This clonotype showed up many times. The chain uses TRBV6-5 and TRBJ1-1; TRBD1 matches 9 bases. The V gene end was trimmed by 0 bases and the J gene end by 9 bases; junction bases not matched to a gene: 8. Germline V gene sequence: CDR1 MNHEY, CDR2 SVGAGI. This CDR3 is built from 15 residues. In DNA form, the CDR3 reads TGTGCCAGCAGTTACTCAGGGACAGGGATATTGAAAGCTTTCTTT. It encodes CASSYSGTGILKAFF.

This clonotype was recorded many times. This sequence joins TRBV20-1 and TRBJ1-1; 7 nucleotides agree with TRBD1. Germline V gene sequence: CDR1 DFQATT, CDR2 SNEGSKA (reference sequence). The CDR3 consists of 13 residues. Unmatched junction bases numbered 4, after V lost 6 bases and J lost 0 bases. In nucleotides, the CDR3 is TGCAGTGCCCCACAGGGGATGAACACTGAAGCTTTCTTT. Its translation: CSAPQGMNTEAFF.

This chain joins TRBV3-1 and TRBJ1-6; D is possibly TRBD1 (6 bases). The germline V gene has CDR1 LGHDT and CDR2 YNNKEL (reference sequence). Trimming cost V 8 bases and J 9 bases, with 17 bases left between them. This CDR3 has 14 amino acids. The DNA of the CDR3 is TGTGCCAGCCGGAATAAGGGGGGCCCTTCACCCCTCCACTTT. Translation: CASRNKGGPSPLHF.

The CDR3 here is CSAAGPFHTEAFF. The CDR3 DNA reads as TGCAGTGCAGCGGGACCTTTCCACACTGAAGCTTTCTTT. The chain uses TRBV20-1 and TRBJ1-1; D might be TRBD1 (5 bases). V was trimmed by 6 bases and J by 3 bases, leaving 14 bases between them. The CDR3 runs to 13 residues. The V gene's germline CDR1 is DFQATT and CDR2 SNEGSKA (reference sequence).

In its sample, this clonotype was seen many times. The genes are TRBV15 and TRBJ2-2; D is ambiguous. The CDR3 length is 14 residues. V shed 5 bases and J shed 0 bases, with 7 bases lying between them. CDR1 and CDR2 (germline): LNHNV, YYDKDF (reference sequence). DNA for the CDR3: TGTGCCACCAGCGAGACCTCGAACACCGGGGAGCTGTTTTTT. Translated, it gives CATSETSNTGELFF.

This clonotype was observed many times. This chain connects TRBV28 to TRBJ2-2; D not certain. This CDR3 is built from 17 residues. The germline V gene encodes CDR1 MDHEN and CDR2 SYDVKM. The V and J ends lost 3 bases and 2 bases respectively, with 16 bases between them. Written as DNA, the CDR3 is TGTGCCAGCAGTTTTGGTCGCCTAGGCGTAAACACCGGGGAGCTGTTTTTT. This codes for CASSFGRLGVNTGELFF.

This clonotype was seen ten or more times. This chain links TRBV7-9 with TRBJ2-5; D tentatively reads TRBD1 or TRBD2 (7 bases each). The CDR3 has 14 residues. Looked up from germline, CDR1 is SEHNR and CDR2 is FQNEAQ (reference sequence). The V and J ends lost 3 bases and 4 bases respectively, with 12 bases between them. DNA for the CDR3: TGTGCCAGCAGCTTCATCAGGGGGGGAGAGACCCAGTACTTC. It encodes CASSFIRGGETQYF.

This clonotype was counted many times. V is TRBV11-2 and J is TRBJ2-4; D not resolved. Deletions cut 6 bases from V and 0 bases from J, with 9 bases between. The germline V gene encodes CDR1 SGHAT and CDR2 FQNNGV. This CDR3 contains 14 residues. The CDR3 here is CASSRKVAKNIQYF. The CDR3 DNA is TGTGCCAGCAGTCGTAAGGTAGCCAAAAACATTCAGTACTTC.

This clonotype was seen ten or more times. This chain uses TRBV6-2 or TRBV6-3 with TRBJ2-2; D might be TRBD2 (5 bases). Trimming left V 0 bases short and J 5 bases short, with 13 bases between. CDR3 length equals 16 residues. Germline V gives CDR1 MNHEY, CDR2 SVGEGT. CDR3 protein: CASSYSTATRTGELFF. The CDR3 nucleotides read TGTGCCAGCAGTTACTCAACCGCTACTAGGACCGGGGAGCTGTTTTTT.

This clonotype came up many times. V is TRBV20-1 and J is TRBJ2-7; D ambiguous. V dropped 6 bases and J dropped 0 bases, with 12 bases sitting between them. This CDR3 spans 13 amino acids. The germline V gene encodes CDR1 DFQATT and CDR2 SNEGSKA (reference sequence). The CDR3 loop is CSATVLNSYEQYF. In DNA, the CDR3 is TGCAGTGCCACGGTACTAAACTCCTACGAGCAGTACTTC.

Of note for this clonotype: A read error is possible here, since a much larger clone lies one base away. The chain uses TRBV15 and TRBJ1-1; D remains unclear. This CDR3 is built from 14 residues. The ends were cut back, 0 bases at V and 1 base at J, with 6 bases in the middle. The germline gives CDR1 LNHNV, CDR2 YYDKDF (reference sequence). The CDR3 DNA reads TGTGCCACCAGCAGAGATGCGGGGAACACTGAAGCTTTCTTT. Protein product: CATSRDAGNTEAFF.

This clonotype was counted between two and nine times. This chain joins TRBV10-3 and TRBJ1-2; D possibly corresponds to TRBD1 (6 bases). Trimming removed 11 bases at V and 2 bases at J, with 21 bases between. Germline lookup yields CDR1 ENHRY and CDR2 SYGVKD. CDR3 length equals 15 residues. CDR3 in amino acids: CASRDTTPENYGYTF. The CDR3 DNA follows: TGTGCCTCCAGGGACACAACCCCCGAAAACTATGGCTACACCTTC.

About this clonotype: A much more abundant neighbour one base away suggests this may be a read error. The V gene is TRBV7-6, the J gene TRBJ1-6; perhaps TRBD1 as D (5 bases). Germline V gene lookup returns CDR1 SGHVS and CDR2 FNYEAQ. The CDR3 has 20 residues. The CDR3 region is CASRVVGPLIYNQYNSSLHF. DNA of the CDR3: TGTGCCAGCAGAGTGGTGGGGCCATTAATATATAATCAATATAATTCATCCCTCCACTTT.